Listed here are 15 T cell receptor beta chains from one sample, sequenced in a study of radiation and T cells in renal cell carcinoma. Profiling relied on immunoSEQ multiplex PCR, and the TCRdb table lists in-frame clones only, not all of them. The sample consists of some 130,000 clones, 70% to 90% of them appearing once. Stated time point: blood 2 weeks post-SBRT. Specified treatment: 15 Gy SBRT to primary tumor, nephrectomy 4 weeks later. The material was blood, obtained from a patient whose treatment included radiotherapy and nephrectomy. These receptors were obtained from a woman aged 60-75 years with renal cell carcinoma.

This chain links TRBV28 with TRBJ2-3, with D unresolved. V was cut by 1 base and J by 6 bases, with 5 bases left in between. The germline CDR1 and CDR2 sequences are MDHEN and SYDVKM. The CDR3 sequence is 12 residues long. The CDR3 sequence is CASSLYGDTQYF. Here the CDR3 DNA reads TGTGCCAGCAGTTTATATGGGGATACGCAGTATTTT.

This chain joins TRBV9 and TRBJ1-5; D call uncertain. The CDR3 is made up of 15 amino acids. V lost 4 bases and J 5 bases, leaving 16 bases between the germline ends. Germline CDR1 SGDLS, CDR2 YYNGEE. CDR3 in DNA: TGTGCCAGCAGCACCGAGGGTAGGGTGGATCAGCCCCAGCATTTT. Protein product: CASSTEGRVDQPQHF.

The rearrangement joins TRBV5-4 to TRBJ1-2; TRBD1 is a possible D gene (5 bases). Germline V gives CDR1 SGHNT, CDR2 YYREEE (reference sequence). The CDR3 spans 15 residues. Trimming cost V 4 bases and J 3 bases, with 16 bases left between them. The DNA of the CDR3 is TGTGCCAGCAGCCCCGCCGCCAGGGCACACTATGGCTACACCTTC. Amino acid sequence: CASSPAARAHYGYTF.

The CDR3: CASSLYPIGQGVNTEAFF. The CDR3 DNA sequence: TGTGCCAGCAGTTTATACCCTATCGGACAGGGGGTGAACACTGAAGCTTTCTTT. The chain carries TRBV27 and TRBJ1-1, with TRBD1 matching over 10 bases. V shed 1 base, J shed 0 bases, and the junction held 8 bases outside the gene matches. CDR3 length: 18 amino acids. Germline V CDR1 and CDR2: MNHEY, SMNVEV (reference sequence).

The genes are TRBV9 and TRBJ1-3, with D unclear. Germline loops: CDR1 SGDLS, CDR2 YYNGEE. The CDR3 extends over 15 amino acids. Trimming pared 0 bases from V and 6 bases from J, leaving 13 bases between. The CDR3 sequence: CASSVVPDAPNTIYF. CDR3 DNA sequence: TGTGCCAGCAGCGTAGTACCGGACGCTCCAAACACCATATATTTT.

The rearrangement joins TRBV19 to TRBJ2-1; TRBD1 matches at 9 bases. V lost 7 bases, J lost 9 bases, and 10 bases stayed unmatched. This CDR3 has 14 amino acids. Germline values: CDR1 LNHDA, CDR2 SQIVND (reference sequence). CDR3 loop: CASIPGTGSGEQFF. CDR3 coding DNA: TGTGCCAGTATCCCCGGGACAGGGAGTGGTGAGCAGTTCTTC.

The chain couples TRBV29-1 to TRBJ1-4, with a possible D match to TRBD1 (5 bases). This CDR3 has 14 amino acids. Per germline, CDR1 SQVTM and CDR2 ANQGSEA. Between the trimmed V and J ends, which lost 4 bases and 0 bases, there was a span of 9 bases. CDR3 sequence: CSVVGTTTNEKLFF. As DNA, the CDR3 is TGCAGCGTTGTTGGGACCACAACTAATGAAAAACTGTTTTTT.

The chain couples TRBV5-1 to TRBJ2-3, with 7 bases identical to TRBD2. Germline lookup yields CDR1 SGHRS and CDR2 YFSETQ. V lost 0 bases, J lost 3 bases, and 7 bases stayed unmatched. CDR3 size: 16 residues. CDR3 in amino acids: CASSLALAGGTDTQYF. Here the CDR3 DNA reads TGCGCCAGCAGCTTGGCATTAGCGGGTGGGACAGATACGCAGTATTTT.

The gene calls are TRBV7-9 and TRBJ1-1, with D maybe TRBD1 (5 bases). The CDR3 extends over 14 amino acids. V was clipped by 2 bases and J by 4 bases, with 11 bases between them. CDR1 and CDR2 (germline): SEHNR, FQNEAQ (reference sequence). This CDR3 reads CASSLSAGLTEAFF. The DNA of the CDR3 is TGTGCCAGCAGCTTATCAGCAGGGCTCACTGAAGCTTTCTTT.

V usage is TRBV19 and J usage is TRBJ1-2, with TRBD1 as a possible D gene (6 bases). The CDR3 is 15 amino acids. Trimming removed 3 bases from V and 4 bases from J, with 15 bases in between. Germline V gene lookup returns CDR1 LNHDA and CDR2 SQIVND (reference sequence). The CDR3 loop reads CASSIWRDRLYGYTF. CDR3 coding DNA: TGTGCCAGTAGTATTTGGAGAGACAGGCTCTATGGCTACACCTTC.

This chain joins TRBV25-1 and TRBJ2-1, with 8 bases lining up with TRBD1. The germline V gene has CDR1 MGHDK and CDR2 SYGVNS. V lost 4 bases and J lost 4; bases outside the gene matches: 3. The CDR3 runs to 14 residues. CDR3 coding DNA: TGTGCCAGCAGTGGGACAGGGTCGTACAATGAGCAGTTCTTC. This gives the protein CASSGTGSYNEQFF.

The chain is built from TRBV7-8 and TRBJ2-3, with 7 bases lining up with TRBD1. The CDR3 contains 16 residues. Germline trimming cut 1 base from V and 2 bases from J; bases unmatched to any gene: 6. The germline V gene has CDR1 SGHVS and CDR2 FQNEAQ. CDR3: CASSLGPGGNTDTQYF. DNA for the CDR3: TGTGCCAGCAGCTTAGGGCCAGGGGGTAACACAGATACGCAGTATTTT.

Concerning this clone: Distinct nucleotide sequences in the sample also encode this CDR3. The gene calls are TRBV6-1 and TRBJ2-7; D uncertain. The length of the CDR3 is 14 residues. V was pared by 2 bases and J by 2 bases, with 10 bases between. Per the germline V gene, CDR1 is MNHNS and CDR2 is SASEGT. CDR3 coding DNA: TGTGCCAGCAGTGAATCTCCAGGTCCCTACGAGCAGTACTTC. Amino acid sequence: CASSESPGPYEQYF.

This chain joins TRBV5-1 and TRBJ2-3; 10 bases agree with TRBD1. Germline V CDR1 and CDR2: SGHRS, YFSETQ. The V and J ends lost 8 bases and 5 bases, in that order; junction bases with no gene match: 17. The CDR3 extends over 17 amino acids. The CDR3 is CASGKMGDRGSGDTQYF. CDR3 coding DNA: TGCGCCAGTGGGAAAATGGGGGACAGGGGATCGGGAGATACGCAGTATTTT.

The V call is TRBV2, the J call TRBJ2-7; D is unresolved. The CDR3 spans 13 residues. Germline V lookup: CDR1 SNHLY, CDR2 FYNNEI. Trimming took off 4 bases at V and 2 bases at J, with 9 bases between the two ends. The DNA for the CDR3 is TGTGCCAGCAGTGTTATGGGCCCCTACGAGCAGTACTTC. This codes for CASSVMGPYEQYF. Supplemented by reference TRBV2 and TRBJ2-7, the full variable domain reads EPEVTQTPSHQVTQMGQEVILRCVPISNHLYFYWYRQILGQKVEFLVSFYNNEISEKSEIFDDQFSVERPDGSNFTLKIRSTKLEDSAMYFCASSVMGPYEQYFGPGTRLTVT.